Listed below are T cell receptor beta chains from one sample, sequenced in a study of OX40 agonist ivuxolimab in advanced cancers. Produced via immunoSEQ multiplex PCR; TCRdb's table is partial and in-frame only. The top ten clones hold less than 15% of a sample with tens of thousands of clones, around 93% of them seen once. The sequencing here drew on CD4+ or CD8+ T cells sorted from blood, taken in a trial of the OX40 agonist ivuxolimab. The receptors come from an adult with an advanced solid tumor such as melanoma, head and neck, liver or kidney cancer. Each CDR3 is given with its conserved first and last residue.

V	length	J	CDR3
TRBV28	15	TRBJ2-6	CASSRPFSGANVLTF
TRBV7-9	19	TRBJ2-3	CASSSVVDRGNTSTDTQYF
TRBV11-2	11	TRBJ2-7	CASSPRDEQYF
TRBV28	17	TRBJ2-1	CASLTKLAGYSYNEQFF
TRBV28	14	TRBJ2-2	CASIYGGETGELFF
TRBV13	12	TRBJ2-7	CASSDRGDEQYF
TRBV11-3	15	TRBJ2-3	CASSEGLGGTDTQYF
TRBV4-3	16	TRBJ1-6	CASSQDRGSGDSPLHF
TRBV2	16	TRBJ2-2	CASSEGQGSNTGELFF
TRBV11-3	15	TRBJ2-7	CASSYGTGGGYEQYF
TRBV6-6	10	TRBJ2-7	CASMGIEQYF
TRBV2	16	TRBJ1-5	CASSGVDTYSNQPQHF
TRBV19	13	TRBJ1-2	CASSVGLFGGYTF
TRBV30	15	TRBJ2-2	CAWSVLAGGPGELFF
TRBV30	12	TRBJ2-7	CAWSEGESEQYF
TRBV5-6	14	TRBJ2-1	CASSLSGSRGEQFF
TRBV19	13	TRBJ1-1	CASRSDPNTEAFF